This T cell receptor beta chain was obtained from a study of T cells in Graves' hyperthyroidism and ophthalmopathy. The overall study: Peripheral blood samples were taken at initial diagnosis, prior to any treatment.

Any patient presenting with uncontrolled infection, other autoimmune disease, pregnancy or lactation was left out. In making diagnoses, clinical symptoms, serum thyroxine and TRAb, thyroid ultrasound and orbital computed tomography were all used. It was RNA transcripts that yielded the amplified TCR beta CDR3 regions. TCR CDR3 underwent first-round RT-PCR with the HTBI primer set. TCRdb reprocessed the multiplex PCR reads via MiXCR and lists one record per CDR3 protein. This sample yields around 500,000 distinct CDR3 sequences, of which 13% to 15% are seen a single time; roughly 17% belongs to the top ten. V was clipped by 2 bases and J by 2 bases; unmatched bases: 1. Germline loops: CDR1 SGHRS, CDR2 YFSETQ. CDR3 length: 14 residues. This clonotype was seen at least ten times. Its matching antigen is unknown. Findings and caveats of the study: Blood also held most thyroid clonotypes expanded beyond 0.001.

The sequence came from a woman under 30 with Graves' hyperthyroidism. Sequenced material: blood. This chain links TRBV5-1 with TRBJ2-5, with 9 bases matching TRBD1. The DNA for the CDR3 is TGCGCCAGCAGCTTCGGGACAGGGCAAGAGACCCAGTACTTC. Its protein is CASSFGTGQETQYF.